This T cell receptor (beta chain) was retrieved from a study of CD8 T cells in ankylosing spondylitis. Regarding the study as a whole: Several highly homologous variants made up a TCR beta motif, and this motif appeared characteristic of ankylosing spondylitis blood. Previous work reported some of these motif variants in the synovial fluid and blood of reactive arthritis.

Trimming took 4 bases from V and 3 from J; bases not matched to a gene: 2. The CDR3 length is 13 residues. The germline CDR1 and CDR2 sequences are MNHEY and SMNVEV (reference sequence). About this clonotype: Its antigen is as yet unknown.

Scientists made TCR beta libraries using quantitative 5'-RACE with molecular barcodes. TCRdb re-called the 5' RACE reads with MiXCR, one entry per CDR3 protein. The data show roughly 220,000 distinct CDR3 sequences, 15% to 20% seen once. Sequencing was carried out using blood, either unsorted or a sorted T cell fraction (not recorded which). The clonotype comes from a male donor with ankylosing spondylitis. This chain joins TRBV27 and TRBJ2-7, with 8 nucleotides matching TRBD1. CDR3 nucleotides: TGTGCCAGCAGTTATGGACAGGGCTACGAGCAGTACTTC. This gives the protein CASSYGQGYEQYF.